The 15 T cell receptor beta chains below all came from one sample that was sequenced in a study of blood T cell repertoires in COVID-19. Data came from immunoSEQ multiplex PCR; TCRdb stores just in-frame clones and leaves some out. The table lists about 130,000 clones, about 90% of them singletons, with over 3.5% in the top ten. Sequenced input: peripheral blood. These receptor sequences come from a woman aged 60-75 years with acute or convalescent COVID-19.

The chain employs TRBV21-1 and TRBJ2-2; the table's TRBD1 call for D was not verified on the DNA. TRBV21-1 is tagged as a pseudogene. This CDR3 has 16 amino acids. CDR3 nucleotides: TGTGCCAGCAGCAAAGTGCGGGACAGGGGTACCGGGGAGCTGTTTTTT. Its translation is CASSKVRDRGTGELFF.

V and J are TRBV5-5 and TRBJ1-2, with unresolved D. Germline CDR1 and CDR2: SGHKS and YYEKEE (reference sequence). V was trimmed by 0 bases and J by 8 bases, leaving 20 bases between them. The CDR3 runs to 16 residues. CDR3 region: CASSLGRSPNLEGYTF. Written as DNA, the CDR3 is TGTGCCAGCAGCTTGGGAAGATCCCCCAATCTAGAAGGCTACACCTTC.

This clone occurred once. The V gene is TRBV7-6, the J gene TRBJ1-1, with a possible D match to TRBD1 (5 bases). The CDR3 covers 14 residues. Looked up from germline, CDR1 is SGHVS and CDR2 is FNYEAQ. Trimming took off 0 bases at V and 5 bases at J, with 10 bases between the two ends. Here the CDR3 DNA reads TGTGCCAGCAGCTTAGCCCCAGGGAGGACTGAAGCTTTCTTT. It specifies CASSLAPGRTEAFF.

Details on this clone: It is unclear where the CDR3 begins or ends on the DNA, so no DNA is shown, and the CDR3 is as TCRdb lists it. This chain connects TRBV2 to TRBJ1-4; the table's D call, TRBD1, has no DNA check behind it. The CDR3 numbers 14 amino acids, ends counted. CDR1 SNHLY and CDR2 FYNNEI come from the germline V gene. CDR3 sequence: CASILDRVQEKLFF.

The chain uses TRBV18 and TRBJ1-1; TRBD1 matches at 8 bases. Unmatched junction bases numbered 7, after V lost 6 bases and J lost 1 base. From germline, CDR1 is KGHSH and CDR2 LQKENI. This CDR3 contains 15 residues. The CDR3 is CASSGADRANTEAFF. In nucleotides, the CDR3 is TGTGCCAGCTCTGGGGCGGACAGGGCGAACACTGAAGCTTTCTTT.

This clone was found a few times. The CDR3 loop reads CASSSQGTGELFF. The DNA for the CDR3 is TGTGCCAGCAGCTCCCAGGGGACCGGGGAGCTGTTTTTT. The rearrangement uses TRBV7-8 and TRBJ2-2; TRBD1 is a possible D gene (6 bases). CDR3 length: 13 residues. The V end was cut by 4 bases, the J end by 5 bases, with 8 bases between. Germline V gives CDR1 SGHVS, CDR2 FQNEAQ.

The V gene is TRBV24-1, the J gene TRBJ1-5; perhaps TRBD1 as D (5 bases). The V end lost 7 bases, the J end lost 5 bases, and 14 bases lay between the germline ends. Germline assignment: CDR1 KGHDR and CDR2 SFDVKD. The CDR3 contains 14 residues. CDR3 DNA: TGTGCCACCAGCCGAACAGGATCCCATCAGCCCCAGCATTTT. Protein sequence: CATSRTGSHQPQHF.

In its sample, this clone was seen a few times. The rearrangement joins TRBV3-1 (or the pseudogene TRBV3-2) to TRBJ1-6, with D hard to call. This CDR3 comprises 15 residues. Germline CDR1 LGHDT, CDR2 YNNKEL (reference sequence). V lost 0 bases and J 6 bases, leaving 9 bases between the germline ends. CDR3 protein: CASSQDYEGNSPLHF. The CDR3 region has the DNA TGTGCCAGCAGCCAAGATTATGAGGGTAATTCACCCCTCCACTTT.

This clone has only a few counts. In the same sample, other DNA sequences code for this CDR3. The chain joins TRBV5-1 to TRBJ2-7, with 11 bases lining up with TRBD2. The CDR3 has 14 amino acids. The germline CDR1 and CDR2 sequences are SGHRS and YFSETQ. The junction had 1 base not matched to a gene; V was cut back by 0 bases and J by 5 bases. The CDR3 region has the DNA TGCGCCAGCAGCTTGGAACTAGCGGGAGACGAGCAGTACTTC. Translation gives CASSLELAGDEQYF.

V and J are TRBV14 and TRBJ2-1; TRBD2 is a possible D gene (7 bases). CDR3 length: 15 residues. The V gene lost 4 bases and the J gene lost 4 bases, with 14 bases spanning the gap. Germline V lookup: CDR1 SGHDN, CDR2 FVKESK. In DNA form, the CDR3 reads TGTGCCAGCAGCCCCTCGGGGGGCGCTTACAATGAGCAGTTCTTC. Translating it yields CASSPSGGAYNEQFF.

Here the CDR3 reads CASSLLAVSSTDTQYF. CDR3 nucleotide sequence: TGTGCCAGCAGCTTACTAGCGGTTTCTAGCACAGATACGCAGTATTTT. The genes are TRBV5-4 and TRBJ2-3; 8 positions match TRBD2. The CDR3 runs 16 residues. The germline gives CDR1 SGHNT, CDR2 YYREEE (reference sequence). V lost 2 bases and J lost 0; bases outside the gene matches: 5.

The V and J genes are TRBV6-6 and TRBJ1-6, with a tentative D call TRBD1 (6 bases). CDR1 is MNHNY and CDR2 is SVGAGI in the germline V gene (reference sequence). Trimming left V 4 bases short and J 7 bases short, with 17 bases between. The length of the CDR3 is 16 residues. This CDR3 reads CASSSLIGGGNSPLHF. Here the CDR3 DNA reads TGTGCCAGCAGTTCCCTTATTGGGGGCGGAAATTCACCCCTCCACTTT.

V gene TRBV5-1 combines with J gene TRBJ2-1; 7 bases line up with TRBD2. V was pared by 0 bases and J by 3 bases, with 3 bases of the junction left unmatched. Looked up from germline, CDR1 is SGHRS and CDR2 is YFSETQ. This CDR3 is built from 15 residues. This CDR3 is CASSLESSGYNEQFF. The CDR3 bases are TGCGCCAGCAGCTTGGAGTCTAGCGGCTACAATGAGCAGTTCTTC. Full variable domain (remainder filled in from reference TRBV5-1 and TRBJ2-1): KAGVTQTPRYLIKTRGQQVTLSCSPISGHRSVSWYQQTPGQGLQFLFEYFSETQRNKGNFPGRFSGRQFSNSRSEMNVSTLELGDSALYLCASSLESSGYNEQFFGPGTRLTVL.

The genes are TRBV30 and TRBJ1-2; D ambiguous. Trimming shortened V by 0 bases and J by 4 bases, and 9 bases separated the two germline ends. The CDR3 loop spans 13 amino acids. The germline V gene encodes CDR1 GTSNPN and CDR2 SVGIG (reference sequence). CDR3 sequence: CAWSVSAGYGYTF. Written as DNA, the CDR3 is TGTGCCTGGAGTGTAAGTGCCGGCTATGGCTACACCTTC.

CDR3 region: CASSFQGHGYTF. The CDR3 DNA follows: TGTGCCAGCAGCTTTCAGGGTCACGGCTACACCTTC. The V call is TRBV7-2, the J call TRBJ1-2; weak D call: TRBD1 (5 bases). V lost 3 bases and J lost 8, with 10 bases in between. CDR1 and CDR2 from the germline V gene are SGHTA and FQGNSA. This CDR3 has 12 amino acids. Variable domain in full (rest from reference TRBV7-2 and TRBJ1-2): GAGVSQSPSNKVTEKGKDVELRCDPISGHTALYWYRQSLGQGLEFLIYFQGNSAPDKSGLPSDRFSAERTGGSVSTLTIQRTQQEDSAVYLCASSFQGHGYTFGSGTRLTVV.